This TCR beta chain was obtained from a study of cytomegalovirus exposure and HLA in healthy donors (dated by TCRdb to between 2016 and 2019). A note on the overall study: An earlier analysis of some 600 of the donors reported 250 to 350 Gb of sequence data and 95 million to 120 million unique TCR beta sequences obtained from some 170 million T cells. Roughly 320 gigabases of sequencing data and 91 million or so unique TCR sequences made up an early release that covered 640 HLA-typed donors. Of the roughly 400 genotyped donors, 65% to 90% were placed in the genetic ancestry cluster associated with self-reported Caucasian donors. Rather than using new phenotypic data, the later analysis identified candidate immune exposures from TCR beta sequences and from how often those sequences occurred across donors. Donor age, sex, ethnicity and CMV serostatus were compiled alongside the repertoire data. Four to six DR-DQ haplotypes were handled as single units for association and clustering, since linkage in the cohort was strong. The study profiled the T cell repertoires of about 640 subjects by immunosequencing and related them to cytomegalovirus serostatus. Among 398 genotyped donors of the cohort, an average of around 240,000 unique TCR beta nucleotide sequences was sequenced per donor, of which about 18% were non-productive. To predict cytomegalovirus infection status, the study combined high-throughput TCR immunosequencing, statistical association of individual TCRs with disease status, and machine learning. Both class I and class II loci were covered by HLA typing, at four-digit resolution. A later analysis re-analyzed previously published TCR beta repertoires from 550 to 700 donors and added high-resolution HLA genotyping to study TCR occurrence patterns. To decide whether each TCR beta V gene segment behaved as functional or pseudogenic, an earlier analysis of some 600 of the donors relied on high-throughput TCR beta sequencing. A later genetic analysis took genome-wide SNP genotypes for about 55% of the 666 donors and used that subset as a discovery cohort. Typing coverage differed by locus: A, B, C, DRB1 and DQB1 were typed in roughly 629-630 donors, DQA1 in around 500, DPA1 in some 570, and DPB1 in roughly 450. All discovery cohort repertoires had been generated on a single sequencing platform. The study was designed to test whether signatures of past pathogen exposure could be identified by cataloging public T cell receptors. In addition to the first cohort of roughly 700 subjects, a separate validation cohort of approximately 130 different subjects was used. The paper as a whole reports these results and caveats: When HLA alleles, especially DR and DQ, strongly co-occurred, attributing TCR associations to individual alleles was difficult. Most TCR sequences were observed very rarely across donors, whereas some public TCRs were present in many individuals. The classifier was reported to diagnose cytomegalovirus status with high specificity and sensitivity in both the original and validation cohorts. In an earlier analysis of about 600 of the donors, most TCR beta V segments appeared in productive rearrangements about 90% or about 30% of the time, broadly matching IMGT annotations. Because some donors lacked HLA typing at each locus, the association tests relied only on the typed subset. A later analysis found that HLA-associated TCR beta chains were more clonally expanded and had lower generation probabilities than equally common non-associated chains. Only TCR beta chains were sequenced in this cohort, and the absence of alpha or paired-chain data limited detectable features. A later genetic analysis associated a missense DCLRE1C variant with V-gene and J-gene trimming of TCR beta chains, and an independent cohort replicated the association. According to a later analysis, parvovirus B19, influenza, CMV and Epstein-Barr virus appeared linked to several top co-occurrence clusters. Correlated functional status among segregating V segments might reflect linkage disequilibrium, but an unknown experimental factor could not be ruled out. In a later analysis, most CMV-associated TCR beta chains were found to appear HLA-restricted, with HLA associations seemingly driven largely by CMV exposure. In vitro tests confirmed that a few of the cytomegalovirus-associated TCR beta chains recognize cytomegalovirus antigens. At a false discovery rate of 0.05, a later analysis linked some 17,000 TCR beta sequences to specific HLA alleles. According to the authors, the approach could potentially be generalized to other disease states and immunological phenotypes. A later genetic analysis reported fewer N-insertions in productive TCRs among donors in an Asian-associated ancestry cluster than the roughly 620-donor mean. A further reported finding was that TCR beta sequences accurately predicted the HLA-A and HLA-B alleles for most subjects in the first cohort. Some IMGT-functional V segments, including TRBV6-2 and TRBV6-3, could not be told apart with the 87-base-pair reads, so those segments were excluded. Immune exposure information for the cohort was limited to CMV serostatus. A cluster of highly shared sequence variants was judged likely to be a technical artifact of the sequencing pipeline. In a later analysis, TCR association rates were found to vary across HLA loci, with the most associated TCRs seen for DRB1 alleles and the fewest for HLA-C alleles. Presence/absence analyses assumed roughly uniform sequencing depth across donors, an assumption that may not hold. Approximately 16 rarely observed V segments, including chromosome 9 orphons, were excluded from the earlier analysis of about 600 of the donors because counts were too low. The study gave a list of about 170 TCR beta chains associated with cytomegalovirus.

In regard to this clone: No antigen is known for it. No quality values exist for individual bases; no much larger clone is one base distant.

Receptor libraries were prepared by the immunoSEQ multiplex PCR assay. A mixture of 60 forward primers for TCR Vbeta segments and 13 reverse primers for TCR Jbeta segments was used in the multiplex PCR. The CDR3 region of rearranged TCR beta genes was amplified from genomic DNA by a multiplex PCR assay. The Illumina HiSeq System was used to sequence the amplified TCR beta libraries as 87-base-pair reads. On the study's bioinformatics: A later analysis counted 65 million to 90 million unique TCR beta chains across the 666 repertoires, and roughly 9.9 million of these chains were shared by at least two donors. Raw reads were error-corrected and collapsed into unique sequences with a nearest-neighbor algorithm that merged closely related sequences to remove PCR and sequencing errors. Alignment of CDR3 sequences to IMGT reference sequences was used to assign V, D and J gene segments. Each retained sequence needed at least a six-nucleotide match to both a V gene segment and a J gene segment. Rearrangements were called productive when the CDR3 lacked stop codons and stayed in frame with V and J; all others were non-productive. CDR3 was defined by IMGT convention, running from the second conserved V-encoded cysteine to the conserved J-encoded phenylalanine. In an earlier analysis of more than 550 of the donors, sequences lacking an unambiguous match to a single V gene segment were excluded. In an earlier analysis of more than 500 of the donors, a V segment was called functional when productive rearrangements were above 56.7%, and segregating when the standard deviation between donors exceeded 5%. A statistical classification framework was built to diagnose cytomegalovirus status from the catalog of TCR beta chain sequences. V and J gene assignment, in a later analysis, came from comparing TCR nucleotide sequences with IMGT/GENE-DB human TR gene sequences. In a later analysis, CDR3 sequences and most-parsimonious VDJ recombination scenarios were assigned using the TCRdist pipeline. In a later analysis, each TCR beta chain was defined by its CDR3 amino acid sequence together with its V-gene family, and reads without a unique V-gene family were excluded. As a way to deal with suspected cross-contamination and a sequencing artifact, a later analysis dropped more than 500 nucleotide sequences that were highly shared and had low generation probability. In a later analysis, a clonal expansion index for each public chain was calculated from normalized within-repertoire ranks of inferred template counts. A later analysis computed generation probabilities with a VDJ recombination model fitted to out-of-frame rearrangements, and checked the results against IGoR. In a later analysis, TCR-TCR, TCR-HLA and TCR-CMV co-occurrence was scored with hypergeometric tests, and a repertoire-size bias correction was applied to TCR pairs. A later analysis estimated false discovery rates by permuting HLA or CMV assignments 20 times. In a later analysis, co-occurring TCRs were grouped using DBSCAN, and TCRdist sequence similarity was added for clustering within HLA-allele-positive subsets. For co-occurrence clustering, repertoires with fewer than 30,000 or more than 120,000 public chains were excluded, along with roughly 5 repertoires with anomalous nucleotide sharing. As stored in TCRdb, this immuneACCESS dataset retains in-frame rearrangements with V and J assigned. A fraction of the clones does not appear; measured against another copy, unresolved V genes explain less than half of the discrepancy, and the remainder lacks a known reason. Clonal size and the V and J genes are those of that table, whereas D and trimming came from the DNA. This sample is represented by 180,000 or so clones; 60% to 80% of them were singletons. Around 15% of the sample belongs to the ten largest clones.

The cohort comprised some 680 healthy bone marrow donors. At the time of sampling, every cohort member was nominally healthy, though immune exposures that went unrecorded were likely present. The donor tested CMV seropositive and was one of the 289 seropositive cohort members. A peripheral blood sample was provided by each donor, and peripheral blood mononuclear cells were used for TCR beta sequencing. The Qiagen DNeasy Blood Extraction Kit was used to extract genomic DNA from the blood cell samples. The CDR3 has 18 amino acids, counting the end cysteine and phenylalanine. The kept DNA is CDR3 alone, 54 bases in frame from the first base. Compared with germline, V lacks 4 bases and J lacks 1 base; bases without a gene match: 13. Reading the germline V gene gives CDR1 MGHRA and CDR2 YSYEKL.

Here the chain combines TRBV4-1 and TRBJ2-7; TRBD1 lines up with 10 middle nucleotides. Sequencing was performed on PBMCs. The source of this sequence is a man aged 50-60 years in good health and CMV-seropositive. The CDR3 is CASSLYLGGTGESYEQYF. The DNA sequence is TGCGCCAGCAGCCTCTACTTGGGAGGGACAGGGGAATCCTACGAGCAGTACTTC.